This entry lists 7 T cell receptor beta chains sequenced from one sample in a study of cytomegalovirus exposure and HLA in healthy donors. The primer mix had 60 Vbeta and 13 Jbeta primers. Repertoires were generated with immunoSEQ multiplex PCR, while TCRdb's copy carries only in-frame clones and drops some. The table has about 120,000 clones, 78% seen once. The sequencing input was PBMCs. The receptor set was obtained from a woman in her 30s in good health and CMV-seropositive.

The chain is built from TRBV6-1 and TRBJ1-4; D remains ambiguous. The CDR3 totals 12 residues. The germline V and J ends were trimmed by 8 bases and 8 bases, with 12 bases remaining between them. The germline CDR1 and CDR2 sequences are MNHNS and SASEGT. The CDR3 DNA follows: TGTGCCAGCGGTAGGCGGTGGGAAAAACTGTTTTTT. This translates into CASGRRWEKLFF.

The CDR3 sequence: CASSTGQGADTQYF. For the CDR3, the DNA is TGTGCCAGCAGCACTGGACAGGGTGCAGATACGCAGTATTTT. The rearrangement joins TRBV13 to TRBJ2-3; 8 bases match TRBD1. Germline V gene lookup returns CDR1 PRHDT and CDR2 FYEKMQ (reference sequence). This CDR3 region has 14 residues. The ends lost 5 bases at V and 4 bases at J; junction bases unmatched: 5.

The chain joins TRBV12-5 to TRBJ1-4, with 9 bases lining up with TRBD1. V was pared by 5 bases and J by 0 bases, with 7 bases of the junction left unmatched. The CDR3 has 17 residues. Germline CDR1 LGHNT, CDR2 FRNRAP. Here the CDR3 DNA reads TGTGCTAGTGGTAAGGGACAGGGAGTTGCAACTAATGAAAAACTGTTTTTT. Its translation is CASGKGQGVATNEKLFF. Drawing the rest from reference TRBV12-5 and TRBJ1-4, the complete variable domain is DARVTQTPRHKVTEMGQEVTMRCQPILGHNTVFWYRQTMMQGLELLAYFRNRAPLDDSGMPKDRFSAEMPDATLATLKIQPSEPRDSAVYFCASGKGQGVATNEKLFFGSGTQLSVL.

The rearrangement joins TRBV5-4 to TRBJ1-6; TRBD1 is a possible D gene (5 bases). Germline assignment: CDR1 SGHNT and CDR2 YYREEE (reference sequence). The CDR3 is 15 amino acids. V was shortened by 1 base and J by 5 bases, with 10 bases between the two germline ends. The CDR3: CASSLQGGNNSPLHF. CDR3 DNA: TGTGCCAGCAGCTTGCAGGGAGGGAATAATTCACCCCTCCACTTT.

The chain employs TRBV2 and TRBJ1-2; D remains unclear. The CDR3 length is 13 residues. Germline V gene sequence: CDR1 SNHLY, CDR2 FYNNEI. Trimming cost V 3 bases and J 0 bases, with 5 bases left between them. The CDR3 DNA sequence: TGTGCCAGCAGTGATCAGTCTAACTATGGCTACACCTTC. Amino acid sequence: CASSDQSNYGYTF.

The rearrangement uses TRBV28 and TRBJ2-5, with D maybe TRBD1 (6 bases). CDR3 length: 13 amino acids. Germline lookup yields CDR1 MDHEN and CDR2 SYDVKM. V was cut by 7 bases and J by 5 bases, with 14 bases left in between. CDR3 sequence: CASTPWGRETQYF. The CDR3 DNA reads TGTGCCAGCACTCCATGGGGGCGTGAGACCCAGTACTTC.

This clone was seen once. V gene TRBV6-1 combines with J gene TRBJ1-5, with 7 bases fitting TRBD1. From germline, CDR1 is MNHNS and CDR2 SASEGT. Unmatched junction bases numbered 4, after V lost 4 bases and J lost 7 bases. CDR3 size: 13 residues. The CDR3 bases are TGTGCCAGCAGTGTGGAGGGGGCGCAGCCCCAGCATTTT. Residues: CASSVEGAQPQHF.